The clone carrying this T cell receptor beta chain showed up just once. The CDR3 contains 16 residues. Germline V gene data show CDR1 as MDHEN and CDR2 as SYDVKM. The V and J ends lost 4 bases and 1 base, in that order; junction bases with no gene match: 9. The data are from a study of cytomegalovirus exposure and HLA in healthy donors. Produced via immunoSEQ multiplex PCR; TCRdb's table is partial and in-frame only. The sample consists of about 65,000 clones, approximately 93% of them appearing once. The sequence derives from a man between 18 and 29 years old in good health and CMV-seropositive. The V call is TRBV28, the J call TRBJ2-5; 7 nucleotides line up with TRBD2. Material for sequencing was PBMCs. CDR3 protein: CASSYVAGFLQETQYF. The CDR3 nucleotides read TGTGCCAGCAGTTACGTAGCGGGCTTCCTCCAAGAGACCCAGTACTTC.